What follows is one T cell receptor (beta chain) and its context. It has no known antigen specificity. The sample holds no much larger clone one base away, and base qualities are not on file. This sample is drawn from a study of blood T cell repertoires in COVID-19 (dated by TCRdb to between 2020 and 2021). Some background on the complete study: Samples covering the acute and convalescent phases of COVID-19 were provided by collaborators in the United States, Italy and Spain. The prospective study material was composed of cDNA or gDNA derived from T cells, B-cell-depleted T cells, or PBMCs. Samples were obtained from the ongoing ImmuneRACE study (first 160 participants) and from over 1,000 subjects provided by 6 global collaborators. A freely available public database, intended as a resource for researchers studying the immune response to SARS-CoV-2, is where the repertoires were released. Where available, HLA class I and class II types were taken from metadata supplied by the sample provider and were not determined by assay-based typing. A de-identified subject ID, COVID-19 status, age in years and sex were almost always included in the sample metadata. The dataset comprised deeply sampled blood TCRbeta repertoires from subjects exposed to, actively infected with, or recovered from COVID-19. Study-wide findings and limitations: The amount of clinical and demographic metadata varied by source and participant and was provided uncurated.

V is clipped by 6 bases and J by 1 base, and the sequence between their germline boundaries is 15 bases long. The CDR3 holds 15 amino acids from the cysteine to the phenylalanine. The kept DNA is CDR3 alone, 45 bases in frame from the first base. The germline V gene gives CDR1 as ENHRY and CDR2 as SYGVKD. Whole blood was collected in K2EDTA tubes by collaborating institutions according to the institutions' own protocols. For TCRbeta analysis, collaborators shipped samples as frozen whole blood, isolated PBMCs, or DNA extracted from either of those sample types. TCRbeta CDR3 regions were amplified from genomic DNA by means of the immunoSEQ Assay, a bias-controlled multiplex PCR. From the authors' description of their analysis: The number of nucleated cells in each sample was estimated from the amplification of reference gene primers within the assay. To quantify the absolute abundance of each unique TCRbeta CDR3 rearrangement, sequence reads were collapsed and filtered. Productive Simpson clonality was computed per sample as the square root of Simpson's diversity index over productive rearrangements. Not all clones reach the TCRdb copy of this immuneACCESS table, which keeps in-frame sequences only. Checked studies attribute under half of the gap to unresolved V genes and leave the rest unexplained. From that table come the V and J calls and clone size; the DNA was used to work out D and trimming. The sample table lists about 61,000 clones, approximately 84% of them with a count of one. Clones ranked in the top ten supply approximately 5.1% of the sample.

Sequenced material: peripheral blood. This TCR came from a man aged 80 or over in a cohort sampled during active COVID-19. The chain is assembled from TRBV10-3 and TRBJ1-1, and perhaps TRBD1 as D gene, on 5 matching bases. The CDR3 loop reads CAISGQGLSNTEAFF. The DNA sequence is TGTGCCATCAGCGGACAAGGGTTATCGAACACTGAAGCTTTCTTT.